The 25 T cell receptor beta chains presented below share a single source sample, sequenced in a study of shared clonotypes between healthy human individuals. Naive-designated CD8 cells lacked CD45RO, were positively enriched for CCR7, and omitted terminally differentiated effector memory CD45RA+ cells. This table comes from immunoSEQ multiplex PCR, and its TCRdb copy is limited to in-frame clones, with some not included. The repertoire has roughly 590,000 clones, nearly 97% of them found once; the top ten carry about 0.11%. Source material: naive CD8+ T cells sorted from blood. The receptors were sampled from a woman in her 30s in good health.

This clone has a single count. The rearrangement joins TRBV4-1 to TRBJ1-3; D is undetermined. V lost 3 bases and J 7 bases, leaving 16 bases between the germline ends. The CDR3 is made up of 15 amino acids. Germline V lookup: CDR1 MGHRA, CDR2 YSYEKL. This chain's CDR3 is CASSHPRETRNTIYF. CDR3 nucleotides: TGCGCCAGCAGCCATCCCCGGGAAACTAGGAACACCATATATTTT.

The chain has TRBV9 and TRBJ2-3; TRBD1 or TRBD2 may be the D gene (5 bases each). Germline lookup yields CDR1 SGDLS and CDR2 YYNGEE. The CDR3 consists of 15 residues. V shed 3 bases and J shed 1 base, with 12 bases lying between them. In DNA, the CDR3 is TGTGCCAGCAGCGGCCGGGACGGACGCACAGATACGCAGTATTTT. This translates into CASSGRDGRTDTQYF.

The V and J genes are TRBV7-8 and TRBJ2-5; D is undetermined. CDR3 length: 15 residues. Per germline, CDR1 SGHVS and CDR2 FQNEAQ. V gave up 1 base and J gave up 4 bases, with 13 bases separating them. CDR3: CASSLGRTPRETQYF. For the CDR3, the DNA is TGTGCCAGCAGCTTAGGACGGACGCCCCGAGAGACCCAGTACTTC.

This sequence joins TRBV19 and TRBJ1-1; the D is unclear. Germline assignment: CDR1 LNHDA and CDR2 SQIVND (reference sequence). CDR3 length equals 13 residues. Trimming left V 3 bases short and J 1 base short, with 6 bases between. CDR3 sequence reads: CASSIDGNTEAFF. The CDR3, as DNA: TGTGCCAGTAGTATTGACGGGAACACTGAAGCTTTCTTT. Full variable domain (missing parts from reference TRBV19 and TRBJ1-1): DGGITQSPKYLFRKEGQNVTLSCEQNLNHDAMYWYRQDPGQGLRLIYYSQIVNDFQKGDIAEGYSVSREKKESFPLTVTSAQKNPTAFYLCASSIDGNTEAFFGQGTRLTVV.

For this clone: The same CDR3 is also encoded by other DNA sequences in this sample. The chain is built from TRBV27 and TRBJ1-1, with D unclear. This CDR3 contains 13 residues. The V gene's germline CDR1 is MNHEY and CDR2 SMNVEV (reference sequence). Trimming stripped 0 bases from V and 4 bases from J, with 6 bases between. The CDR3, as DNA: TGTGCCAGCAGTTTATCTACCCTCACTGAAGCTTTCTTT. It codes for CASSLSTLTEAFF.

The chain carries TRBV14 and TRBJ1-2, with TRBD1 identical over 7 bases. The CDR3 is 15 residues long. Germline CDR1 and CDR2: SGHDN and FVKESK. The V segment lost 1 base and the J segment 4 bases; nucleotides outside the gene matches: 6. The CDR3 bases are TGTGCCAGCAGCCAAGGGGGACAGAGATTCTATGGCTACACCTTC. Protein product: CASSQGGQRFYGYTF.

The genes are TRBV14 and TRBJ2-1; D ambiguous. CDR1 SGHDN and CDR2 FVKESK come from the germline V gene. This CDR3 is built from 18 residues. Trimming stripped 3 bases from V and 0 bases from J, with 18 bases between. The CDR3 coding sequence is TGTGCCAGCAGCCACCCTCTTACTAAGGGCGACTCCTACAATGAGCAGTTCTTC. It encodes CASSHPLTKGDSYNEQFF.

The rearrangement uses TRBV7-9 and TRBJ2-3; TRBD1 might be the D (6 bases). Trimming pared 5 bases from V and 2 bases from J, leaving 14 bases between. The CDR3 extends over 15 amino acids. The germline CDR1 and CDR2 sequences are SEHNR and FQNEAQ (reference sequence). The CDR3 DNA reads TGTGCCAGCAGCCCCAGGGGCAGGTACACAGATACGCAGTATTTT. Protein product: CASSPRGRYTDTQYF.

V usage is TRBV28 and J usage is TRBJ2-1; 8 bases are a match to TRBD1. Per germline, CDR1 MDHEN and CDR2 SYDVKM. CDR3 length equals 16 residues. V was pared by 6 bases and J by 5 bases, with 12 bases of the junction left unmatched. The CDR3 DNA sequence: TGTGCCAGCAGCACGCCCGACAGGGGATACCACAATGAGCAGTTCTTC. Protein: CASSTPDRGYHNEQFF.

The chain uses TRBV6-1 and TRBJ2-7; D uncertain. The CDR3 spans 15 residues. In germline, CDR1 is MNHNS, CDR2 SASEGT. V was pared by 2 bases and J by 2 bases, with 13 bases between. CDR3 nucleotide sequence: TGTGCCAGCAGTGAATACGGTGTCGCGGCCTACGAGCAGTACTTC. Translating it yields CASSEYGVAAYEQYF.

The chain is built from TRBV27 and TRBJ2-7; 9 nucleotides match TRBD2. Trimming removed 4 bases from V and 0 bases from J; junction bases left unmatched: 4. The CDR3 runs to 15 residues. Germline values: CDR1 MNHEY, CDR2 SMNVEV (reference sequence). The CDR3 DNA is TGTGCCAGCAGTTCCATTAGCGGGAGCTCCTACGAGCAGTACTTC. Translated, it gives CASSSISGSSYEQYF.

Of note for this clone: Different DNA sequences within this sample yield the same CDR3. The V gene is TRBV4-1, the J gene TRBJ1-1; no firm D call. Germline-derived CDR1 and CDR2 are MGHRA and YSYEKL. The CDR3 extends over 15 amino acids. The V and J ends lost 1 base and 0 bases respectively, with 9 bases between them. The CDR3 region is CASSQGSGMNTEAFF. In DNA form, the CDR3 reads TGCGCCAGCAGCCAAGGGTCGGGGATGAACACTGAAGCTTTCTTT.

A few counts support this clone. J is TRBJ2-1 and V is TRBV5-3, with 7 bases lining up with TRBD2. TRBV5-3 is an open reading frame whose function is uncertain. The CDR3 has 15 amino acids. V lost 5 bases, J lost 5 bases, and 10 bases stayed unmatched. The CDR3 loop reads CARSYRTRVNNEQFF. The CDR3 coding sequence is TGTGCCAGAAGTTATCGGACTAGAGTAAACAATGAGCAGTTCTTC.

The rearrangement uses TRBV6-1 and TRBJ2-7; D gene unclear. Deletions cut 6 bases from V and 6 bases from J, with 12 bases between. This CDR3 is built from 12 residues. Germline loops: CDR1 MNHNS, CDR2 SASEGT. CDR3 loop: CASRRQSAEQYF. The CDR3 bases are TGTGCCAGCAGGAGGCAGTCGGCCGAGCAGTACTTC.

This clone was seen only a few times. The chain uses TRBV7-9 and TRBJ1-1, with D hard to call. Germline V gene sequence: CDR1 SEHNR, CDR2 FQNEAQ (reference sequence). The V end lost 1 base, the J end lost 1 base, and 7 bases lay between the germline ends. The CDR3 runs 14 residues. Here the CDR3 DNA reads TGTGCCAGCAGCTTAGGGGCGGAGAACACTGAAGCTTTCTTT. This codes for CASSLGAENTEAFF. Full variable domain (missing parts from reference TRBV7-9 and TRBJ1-1): DTGVSQNPRHKITKRGQNVTFRCDPISEHNRLYWYRQTLGQGPEFLTYFQNEAQLEKSRLLSDRFSAERPKGSFSTLEIQRTEQGDSAMYLCASSLGAENTEAFFGQGTRLTVV.

The rearrangement links TRBV18 to TRBJ2-1, with no clear D. The V and J ends lost 2 bases and 8 bases respectively, with 13 bases between them. Germline CDR1 is KGHSH and CDR2 is LQKENI. The CDR3 length is 14 residues. The CDR3 bases are TGTGCCAGCTCACCAAAGTTGCGTGTTGATGAGCAGTTCTTC. It encodes CASSPKLRVDEQFF. Full variable domain (missing parts from reference TRBV18 and TRBJ2-1): NAGVMQNPRHLVRRRGQEARLRCSPMKGHSHVYWYRQLPEEGLKFMVYLQKENIIDESGMPKERFSAEFPKEGPSILRIQQVVRGDSAAYFCASSPKLRVDEQFFGPGTRLTVL.

The V and J genes are TRBV7-2 and TRBJ1-2; weak D call: TRBD1 (6 bases). The CDR3 length is 14 residues. Germline CDR1 reads SGHTA; CDR2 reads FQGNSA. V lost 7 bases, J lost 3 bases, and 15 bases lay in between. The CDR3 DNA follows: TGTGCCAGCACCCAAACAGGGCGGGACTATGGCTACACCTTC. Translated, it gives CASTQTGRDYGYTF.

The chain carries TRBV7-9 and TRBJ1-2; perhaps TRBD1 as D (6 bases). The V gene lost 2 bases and the J gene lost 4 bases, with 11 bases spanning the gap. Germline V CDR1 and CDR2: SEHNR, FQNEAQ (reference sequence). The CDR3 runs to 14 residues. The CDR3 region has the DNA TGTGCCAGCAGCTTAACTGGGGGGGCCTATGGCTACACCTTC. Its translation: CASSLTGGAYGYTF.

This clone came up a few times. The identical CDR3 is also encoded by other nucleotide sequences in the sample. The chain has TRBV27 and TRBJ2-2; no clear D gene. The germline gives CDR1 MNHEY, CDR2 SMNVEV (reference sequence). Between the trimmed V and J ends, which lost 4 bases and 7 bases, there was a span of 4 bases. The CDR3 runs 11 residues. The CDR3 DNA reads as TGTGCCAGCAGTTCTGGCGGGGAGCTGTTTTTT. Translating gives CASSSGGELFF.

The chain links TRBV27 to TRBJ2-7; TRBD2 agrees at 11 bases. The CDR3 has 14 residues. The germline gives CDR1 MNHEY, CDR2 SMNVEV (reference sequence). The ends lost 2 bases at V and 7 bases at J; junction bases unmatched: 4. DNA of the CDR3: TGTGCCAGCAGTTTAGCGCTAGCGGGAGGTGAGCAGTACTTC. It is translated as CASSLALAGGEQYF.

This clone came up once. Other nucleotide sequences in the sample specify the same CDR3. The chain has TRBV4-1 and TRBJ1-2, with D uncertain. V shed 0 bases and J shed 5 bases, with 7 bases lying between them. Looked up from germline, CDR1 is MGHRA and CDR2 is YSYEKL. The CDR3 spans 13 residues. The chain's CDR3 is CASSQETGYGYTF. Written as DNA, the CDR3 is TGCGCCAGCAGCCAAGAAACGGGATATGGCTACACCTTC.

The table lists this clone with a count of one. Other DNA sequences in the sample encode the same CDR3. The chain recombines TRBV5-1 with TRBJ2-7; D unresolved. Germline loops: CDR1 SGHRS, CDR2 YFSETQ. The V gene lost 0 bases and the J gene lost 3 bases, with 7 bases spanning the gap. The length of the CDR3 is 13 residues. The CDR3 DNA follows: TGCGCCAGCAGCTTGGACCGGAGCTACGAGCAGTACTTC. It codes for CASSLDRSYEQYF.

The V call is TRBV27, the J call TRBJ2-3; 7 nucleotides line up with TRBD1. The V and J ends lost 5 bases and 4 bases, in that order; junction bases with no gene match: 6. The germline V gene encodes CDR1 MNHEY and CDR2 SMNVEV (reference sequence). The CDR3 contains 14 residues. DNA of the CDR3: TGTGCCAGCAGTCCGATCACAGGGGCAGATACGCAGTATTTT. Translation gives CASSPITGADTQYF.

In its sample, this clone was seen once. The genes are TRBV9 and TRBJ1-2; TRBD1 aligns across 8 bases. Trimming removed 3 bases from V and 8 bases from J; junction bases left unmatched: 18. Looked up from germline, CDR1 is SGDLS and CDR2 is YYNGEE. CDR3 length: 17 residues. CDR3 in amino acids: CASSGTRDRRSLGGYTF. The CDR3 DNA follows: TGTGCCAGCAGCGGAACGCGGGACAGGCGTTCGTTAGGAGGCTACACCTTC.

V usage is TRBV29-1 and J usage is TRBJ1-2; D uncertain. This CDR3 contains 14 residues. Germline V gene lookup returns CDR1 SQVTM and CDR2 ANQGSEA. Between the trimmed V and J ends, which lost 3 bases and 3 bases, there was a span of 14 bases. The chain's CDR3 is CSVDIREGDYGYTF. In nucleotides, the CDR3 is TGCAGCGTTGATATAAGGGAGGGTGACTATGGCTACACCTTC.